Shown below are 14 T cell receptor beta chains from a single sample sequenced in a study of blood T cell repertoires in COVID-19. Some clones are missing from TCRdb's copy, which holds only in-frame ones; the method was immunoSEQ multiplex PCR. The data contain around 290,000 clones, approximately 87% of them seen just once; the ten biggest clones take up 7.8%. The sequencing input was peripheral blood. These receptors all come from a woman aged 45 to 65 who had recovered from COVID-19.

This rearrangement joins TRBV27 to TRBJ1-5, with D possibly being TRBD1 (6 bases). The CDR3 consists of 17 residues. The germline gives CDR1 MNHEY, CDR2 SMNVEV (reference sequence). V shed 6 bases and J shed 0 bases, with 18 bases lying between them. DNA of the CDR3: TGTGCCAGCAGAACCCCCGGGACACGATGTAGCAATCAGCCCCAGCATTTT. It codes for CASRTPGTRCSNQPQHF.

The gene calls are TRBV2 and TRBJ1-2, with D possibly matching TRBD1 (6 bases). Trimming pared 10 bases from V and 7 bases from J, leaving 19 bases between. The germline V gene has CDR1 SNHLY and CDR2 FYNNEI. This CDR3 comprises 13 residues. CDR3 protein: CATEGVVQGGYTF. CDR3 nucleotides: TGTGCCACAGAGGGGGTAGTACAGGGTGGCTACACCTTC.

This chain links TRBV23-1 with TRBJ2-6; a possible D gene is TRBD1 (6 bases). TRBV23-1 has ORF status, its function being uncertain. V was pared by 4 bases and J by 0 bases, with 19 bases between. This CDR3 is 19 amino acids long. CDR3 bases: TGCGCCAGCAGTCCGGCCGGGGAACAGGGCGACTCTGGGGCCAACGTCCTGACTTTC. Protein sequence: CASSPAGEQGDSGANVLTF.

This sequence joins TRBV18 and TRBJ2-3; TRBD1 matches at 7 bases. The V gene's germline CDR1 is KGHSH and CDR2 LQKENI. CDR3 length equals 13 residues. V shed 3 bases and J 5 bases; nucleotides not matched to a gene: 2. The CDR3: CASSPDREDTQYF. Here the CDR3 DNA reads TGTGCCAGCTCACCCGACAGGGAAGATACGCAGTATTTT.

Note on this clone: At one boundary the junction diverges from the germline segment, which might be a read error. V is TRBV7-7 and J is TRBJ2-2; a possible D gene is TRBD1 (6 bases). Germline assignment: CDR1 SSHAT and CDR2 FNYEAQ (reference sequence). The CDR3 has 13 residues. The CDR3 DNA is TGTGCTAGCAGCCCAGGGGACACCGGGGAGCTGTTTTTT. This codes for CASSPGDTGELFF.

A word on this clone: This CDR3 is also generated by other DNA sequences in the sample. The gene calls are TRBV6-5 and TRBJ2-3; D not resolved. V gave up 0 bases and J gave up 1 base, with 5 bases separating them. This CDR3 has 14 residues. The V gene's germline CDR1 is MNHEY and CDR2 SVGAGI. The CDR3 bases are TGTGCCAGCAGTTACTCACGAGGCACAGATACGCAGTATTTT. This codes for CASSYSRGTDTQYF.

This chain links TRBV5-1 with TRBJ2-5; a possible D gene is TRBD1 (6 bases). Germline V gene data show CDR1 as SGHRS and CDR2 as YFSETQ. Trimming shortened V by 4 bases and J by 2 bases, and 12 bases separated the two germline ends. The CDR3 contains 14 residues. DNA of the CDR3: TGCGCCAGCAGCACGACAGGAGGTCAAGAGACCCAGTACTTC. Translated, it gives CASSTTGGQETQYF.

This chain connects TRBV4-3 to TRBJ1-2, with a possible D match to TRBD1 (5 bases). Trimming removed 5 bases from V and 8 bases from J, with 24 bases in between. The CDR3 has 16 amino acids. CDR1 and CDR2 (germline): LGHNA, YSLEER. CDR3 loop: CASSDEGTGELWGYTF. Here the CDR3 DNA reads TGCGCCAGCAGCGACGAGGGGACGGGGGAACTATGGGGCTACACCTTC.

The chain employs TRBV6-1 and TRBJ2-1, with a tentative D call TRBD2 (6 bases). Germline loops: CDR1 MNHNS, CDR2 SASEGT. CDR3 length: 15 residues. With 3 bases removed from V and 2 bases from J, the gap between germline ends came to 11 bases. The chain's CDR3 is CASSEAGSAYNEQFF. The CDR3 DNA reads TGTGCCAGCAGTGAGGCGGGGTCAGCCTACAATGAGCAGTTCTTC.

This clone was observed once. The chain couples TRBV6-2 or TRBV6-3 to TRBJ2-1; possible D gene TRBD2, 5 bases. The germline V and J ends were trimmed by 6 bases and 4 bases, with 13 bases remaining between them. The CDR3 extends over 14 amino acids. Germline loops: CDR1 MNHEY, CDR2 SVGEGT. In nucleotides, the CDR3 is TGTGCCAGCAGCCACTCCGGGGAATACAATGAGCAGTTCTTC. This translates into CASSHSGEYNEQFF.

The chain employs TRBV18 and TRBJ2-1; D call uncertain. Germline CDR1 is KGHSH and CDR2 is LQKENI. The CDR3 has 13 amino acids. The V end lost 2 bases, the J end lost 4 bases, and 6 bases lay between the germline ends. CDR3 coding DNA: TGTGCCAGCTCACCAAGCTCATACAATGAGCAGTTCTTC. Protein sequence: CASSPSSYNEQFF.

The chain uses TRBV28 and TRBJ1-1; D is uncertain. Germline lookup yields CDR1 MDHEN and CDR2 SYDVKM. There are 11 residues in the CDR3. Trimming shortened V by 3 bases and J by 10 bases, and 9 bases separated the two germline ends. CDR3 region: CASSFQLLAFF. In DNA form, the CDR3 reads TGTGCCAGCAGTTTCCAATTACTAGCTTTCTTT.

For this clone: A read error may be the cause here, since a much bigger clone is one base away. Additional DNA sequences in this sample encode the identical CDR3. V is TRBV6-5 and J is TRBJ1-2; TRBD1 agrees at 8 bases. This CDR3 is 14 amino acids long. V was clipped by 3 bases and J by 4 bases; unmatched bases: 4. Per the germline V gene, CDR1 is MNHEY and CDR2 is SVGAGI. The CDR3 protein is CASSYSTGGYGYTF. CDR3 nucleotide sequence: TGTGCCAGCAGTTATTCCACAGGGGGCTATGGCTACACCTTC.

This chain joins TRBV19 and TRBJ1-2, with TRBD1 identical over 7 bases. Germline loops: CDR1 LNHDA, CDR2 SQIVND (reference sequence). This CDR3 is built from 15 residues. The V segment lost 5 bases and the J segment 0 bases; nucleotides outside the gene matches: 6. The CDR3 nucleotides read TGTGCCAGTAGTGTTGACAGGGTTGCTAACTATGGCTACACCTTC. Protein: CASSVDRVANYGYTF.